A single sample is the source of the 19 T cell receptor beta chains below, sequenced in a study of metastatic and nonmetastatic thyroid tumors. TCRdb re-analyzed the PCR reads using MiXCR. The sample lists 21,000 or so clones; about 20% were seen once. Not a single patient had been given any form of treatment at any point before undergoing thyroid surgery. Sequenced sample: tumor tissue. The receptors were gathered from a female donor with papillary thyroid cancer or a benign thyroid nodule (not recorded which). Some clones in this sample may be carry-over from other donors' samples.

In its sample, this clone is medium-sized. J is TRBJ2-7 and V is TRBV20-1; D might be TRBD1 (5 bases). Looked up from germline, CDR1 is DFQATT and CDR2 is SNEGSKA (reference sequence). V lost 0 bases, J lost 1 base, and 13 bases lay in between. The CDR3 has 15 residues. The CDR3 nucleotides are TGCAGTGCTAGAGATGGCCAGGGCTCTTCCTACGAGCAGTACTTC. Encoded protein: CSARDGQGSSYEQYF.

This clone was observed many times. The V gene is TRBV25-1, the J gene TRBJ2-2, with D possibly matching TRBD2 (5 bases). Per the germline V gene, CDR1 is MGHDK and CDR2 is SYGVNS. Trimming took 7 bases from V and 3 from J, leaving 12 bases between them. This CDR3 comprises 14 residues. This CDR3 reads CASNGGSYTGELFF. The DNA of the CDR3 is TGTGCCAGCAACGGAGGCAGTTACACCGGGGAGCTGTTTTTT.

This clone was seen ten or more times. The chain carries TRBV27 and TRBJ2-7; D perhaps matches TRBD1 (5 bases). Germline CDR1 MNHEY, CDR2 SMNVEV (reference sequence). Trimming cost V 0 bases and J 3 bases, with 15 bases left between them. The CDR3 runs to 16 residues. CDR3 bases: TGTGCCAGCAGTTTATCTGGGGCAGCTACTTACTACGAGCAGTACTTC. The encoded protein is CASSLSGAATYYEQYF.

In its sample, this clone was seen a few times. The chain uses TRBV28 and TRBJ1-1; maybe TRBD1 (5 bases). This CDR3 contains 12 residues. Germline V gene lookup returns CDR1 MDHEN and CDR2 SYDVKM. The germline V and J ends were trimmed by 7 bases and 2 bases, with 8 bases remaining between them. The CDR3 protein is CASKGSNTEAFF. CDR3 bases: TGTGCCAGCAAGGGGAGCAACACTGAAGCTTTCTTT.

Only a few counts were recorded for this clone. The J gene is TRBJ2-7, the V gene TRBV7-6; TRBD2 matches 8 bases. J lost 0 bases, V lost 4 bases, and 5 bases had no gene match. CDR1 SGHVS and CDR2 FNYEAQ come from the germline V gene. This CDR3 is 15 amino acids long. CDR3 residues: CASSSGGGGSYEQYF. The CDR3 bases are TGTGCCAGCAGCTCCGGGGGGGGCGGCTCCTACGAGCAGTACTTC.

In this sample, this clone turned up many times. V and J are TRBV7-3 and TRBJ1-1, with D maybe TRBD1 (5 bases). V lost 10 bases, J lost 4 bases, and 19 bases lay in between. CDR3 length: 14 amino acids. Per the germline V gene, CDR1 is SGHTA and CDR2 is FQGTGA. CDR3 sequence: CATAPGPDATEAFF. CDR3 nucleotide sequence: TGTGCCACCGCCCCGGGGCCCGACGCCACTGAAGCTTTCTTT.

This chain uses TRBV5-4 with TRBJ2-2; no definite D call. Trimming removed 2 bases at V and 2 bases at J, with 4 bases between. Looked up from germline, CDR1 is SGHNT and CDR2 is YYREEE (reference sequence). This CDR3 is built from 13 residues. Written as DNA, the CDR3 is TGTGCCAGCAGCTTCGGAAACACCGGGGAGCTGTTTTTT. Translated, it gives CASSFGNTGELFF.

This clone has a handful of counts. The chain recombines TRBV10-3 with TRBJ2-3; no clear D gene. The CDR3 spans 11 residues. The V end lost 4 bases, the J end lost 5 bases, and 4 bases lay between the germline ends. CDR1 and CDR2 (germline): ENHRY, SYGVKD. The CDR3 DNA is TGTGCCATCAGTGGACAAGATACGCAGTATTTT. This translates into CAISGQDTQYF.

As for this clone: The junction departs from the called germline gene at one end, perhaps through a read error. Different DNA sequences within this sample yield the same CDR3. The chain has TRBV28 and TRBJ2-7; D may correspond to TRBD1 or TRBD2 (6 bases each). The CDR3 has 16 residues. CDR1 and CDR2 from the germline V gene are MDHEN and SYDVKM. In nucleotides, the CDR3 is TGTGCAAGCAGTTTTTCCGCGGGGACATTCTCCTACGAGCAGTACTTT. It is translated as CASSFSAGTFSYEQYF.

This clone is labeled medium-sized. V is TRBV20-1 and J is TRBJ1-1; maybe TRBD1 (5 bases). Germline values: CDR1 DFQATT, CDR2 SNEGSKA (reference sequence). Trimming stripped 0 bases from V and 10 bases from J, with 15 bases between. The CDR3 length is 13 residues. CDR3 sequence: CSARDTGPARAFF. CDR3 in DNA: TGCAGTGCTAGAGATACGGGACCAGCCCGAGCTTTCTTT.

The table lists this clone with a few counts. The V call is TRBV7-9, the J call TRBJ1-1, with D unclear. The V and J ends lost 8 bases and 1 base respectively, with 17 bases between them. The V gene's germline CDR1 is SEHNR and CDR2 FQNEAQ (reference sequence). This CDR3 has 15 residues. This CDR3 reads CASVSPRVANTEAFF. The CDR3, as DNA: TGTGCCAGCGTGTCTCCTCGGGTGGCGAACACTGAAGCTTTCTTT.

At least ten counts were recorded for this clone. CDR3 in amino acids: CSARDPGRANSYNEQFF. CDR3 sequence (DNA): TGCAGTGCTAGAGATCCTGGAAGAGCCAACTCCTACAATGAGCAGTTCTTC. The chain employs TRBV20-1 and TRBJ2-1; D call uncertain. The CDR3 covers 17 residues. Germline CDR1 and CDR2: DFQATT and SNEGSKA (reference sequence). The ends were cut back, 0 bases at V and 0 bases at J, with 15 bases in the middle.

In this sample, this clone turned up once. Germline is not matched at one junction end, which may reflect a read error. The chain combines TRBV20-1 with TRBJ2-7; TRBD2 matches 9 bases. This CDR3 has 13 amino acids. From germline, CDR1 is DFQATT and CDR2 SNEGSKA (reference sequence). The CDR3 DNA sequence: TGCGGTGCAAAGCGGATAGCGGGAGAAGGGCAGTACTTC. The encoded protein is CGAKRIAGEGQYF.

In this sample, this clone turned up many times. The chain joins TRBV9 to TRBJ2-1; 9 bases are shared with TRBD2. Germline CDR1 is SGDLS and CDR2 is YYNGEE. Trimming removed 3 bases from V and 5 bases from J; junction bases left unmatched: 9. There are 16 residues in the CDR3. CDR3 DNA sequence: TGTGCCAGCAGCGGAACAGCGGGAGGTGAGGACAATGAGCAGTTCTTC. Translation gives CASSGTAGGEDNEQFF.

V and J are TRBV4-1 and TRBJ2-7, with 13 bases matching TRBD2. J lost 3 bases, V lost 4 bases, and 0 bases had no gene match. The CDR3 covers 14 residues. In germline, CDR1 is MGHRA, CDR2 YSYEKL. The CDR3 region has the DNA TGCGCCAGCAGCCGGACTAGCGGGGGCTACGAGCAGTACTTC. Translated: CASSRTSGGYEQYF.

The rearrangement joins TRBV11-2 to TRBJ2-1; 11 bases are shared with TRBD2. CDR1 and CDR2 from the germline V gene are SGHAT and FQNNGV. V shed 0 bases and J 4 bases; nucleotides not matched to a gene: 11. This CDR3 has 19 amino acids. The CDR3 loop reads CASSLDSRASGRIYNEQFF. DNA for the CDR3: TGTGCCAGCAGCTTAGATTCCCGGGCTAGCGGGAGGATTTACAATGAGCAGTTCTTC.

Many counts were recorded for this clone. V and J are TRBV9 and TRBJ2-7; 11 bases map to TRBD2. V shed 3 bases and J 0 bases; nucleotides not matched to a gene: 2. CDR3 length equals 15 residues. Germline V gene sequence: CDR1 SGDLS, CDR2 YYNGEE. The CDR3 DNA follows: TGTGCCAGCAGCGAGGGGACTAGCGGCTCCTACGAGCAGTACTTC. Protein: CASSEGTSGSYEQYF.

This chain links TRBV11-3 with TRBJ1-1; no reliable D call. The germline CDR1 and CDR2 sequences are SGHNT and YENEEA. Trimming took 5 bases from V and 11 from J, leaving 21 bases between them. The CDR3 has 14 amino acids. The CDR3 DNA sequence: TGTGCCAGCAGCGAACAAGGCGGGAGTCCGGCGGCTTTCTTT. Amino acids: CASSEQGGSPAAFF. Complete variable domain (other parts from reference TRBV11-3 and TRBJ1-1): EAGVVQSPRYKIIEKKQPVAFWCNPISGHNTLYWYLQNLGQGPELLIRYENEEAVDDSQLPKDRFSAERLKGVDSTLKIQPAELGDSAVYLCASSEQGGSPAAFFGQGTRLTVV.

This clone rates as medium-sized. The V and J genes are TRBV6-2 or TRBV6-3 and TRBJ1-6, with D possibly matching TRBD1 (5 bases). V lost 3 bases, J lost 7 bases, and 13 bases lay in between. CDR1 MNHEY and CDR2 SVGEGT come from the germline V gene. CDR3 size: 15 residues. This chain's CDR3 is CASSYRGNLNSPLHF. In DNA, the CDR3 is TGTGCCAGCAGTTATCGGGGGAATTTGAATTCACCCCTCCACTTT.